The T cell receptor beta chain described here comes from a study of vaccination effects on CD4 cells after COVID-19. Turning to the study itself: Antigen-specific CD4+ T cells were first expanded with viral peptide pools by the ViraFEST assay and only then sequenced. Each culture well received some 2.2 million PBMC. These cells were then cultured in IMDM with 8.5 to 10 IU/ml IL-2 and roughly 10 ug/ml peptides.

This CDR3 has 17 residues. CDR1 is SNHLY, CDR2 FYNNEI, per germline. V lost 1 base to trimming and J lost 4 bases; unmatched junction nucleotides: 9. CD4+ T cells were isolated after nine to ten days of culture. Vaccine administered to participants consisted of two doses of either BNT162b2 or mRNA-1273. Generated by immunoSEQ multiplex PCR, the TCRdb table keeps only in-frame clones and is missing some. The profile covers about 66,000 clones, with around 80% appearing a single time and approximately 2.4% taken by the ten largest. Details on this clone: Its antigen is undetermined.

Study-level findings and limits: The authors studied few convalescent patients and collected no early post-infection timepoints.

The chain combines TRBV2 with TRBJ2-1; 8 bases fit TRBD2. Sequencing used CD4+ T cells from PBMCs cultured without peptide, obtained after COVID-19 vaccination. The clonotype originates from a human donor who received a COVID-19 vaccine. The CDR3 bases are TGTGCCAGCAGTGAAGGTGGTGGCGGGGGGTCGTACAATGAGCAGTTCTTC. It codes for CASSEGGGGGSYNEQFF. Variable domain in full (rest from reference TRBV2 and TRBJ2-1): EPEVTQTPSHQVTQMGQEVILRCVPISNHLYFYWYRQILGQKVEFLVSFYNNEISEKSEIFDDQFSVERPDGSNFTLKIRSTKLEDSAMYFCASSEGGGGGSYNEQFFGPGTRLTVL.